This T cell receptor (beta chain) was profiled in a study of blood T cell repertoires in COVID-19. Study information: PBMCs, B-cell-depleted T cells, or T cells were the source of the cDNA or gDNA that made up the material.

CDR1 and CDR2 from the germline V gene are SNHLY and FYNNEI. This CDR3 comprises 13 residues. J lost 7 bases, V lost 6 bases, and 8 bases had no gene match. Generated by immunoSEQ multiplex PCR, the TCRdb table keeps only in-frame clones and is missing some. The table has about 240,000 clones, roughly 90% seen once. The chain is built from TRBV2 and TRBJ1-2; TRBD1 agrees at 7 bases. This TCR was sampled from a woman in her thirties who had recovered from COVID-19. Sequenced: PBMCs or T cells enriched from blood (not recorded which). The CDR3 DNA reads TGTGCCAGCAGACAGGGGCTAAGTGGTGGCTACACCTTC. It codes for CASRQGLSGGYTF.